Reported below is one T cell receptor (beta chain). Its cognate antigen is unknown. In the same sample, other DNA sequences code for this CDR3. V lost 1 base, J lost 2 bases, and 2 bases lay in between. This CDR3 spans 11 amino acids. Germline lookup yields CDR1 DFQATT and CDR2 SNEGSKA (reference sequence). Profiling relied on immunoSEQ multiplex PCR, and the TCRdb table lists in-frame clones only, not all of them. Of roughly 99,000 clones listed, about nine tenths are singletons. The data originate from a study of T cell responses to AZD1222 COVID-19 vaccine. Findings of the study overall: In the spike-specific TCR repertoire, nearly half reportedly target unmutated variant regions. There were mostly white British donors and more females than males, and clonal diversity was possibly underestimated. Seropositive at baseline were only five or six AZD1222 recipients. Receipt of two AZD1222 doses was followed by a rise in Spike-specific TCR breadth and depth.

The gene calls are TRBV20-1 and TRBJ1-1; no definite D call. The TCR was taken from an adult who received the AZD1222 COVID-19 vaccine. The source material was peripheral blood, sampled 28 days after the second AZD1222 dose. In DNA, the CDR3 is TGCAGTGCTAGAGGCAACACTGAAGCTTTCTTT. Amino acids: CSARGNTEAFF.